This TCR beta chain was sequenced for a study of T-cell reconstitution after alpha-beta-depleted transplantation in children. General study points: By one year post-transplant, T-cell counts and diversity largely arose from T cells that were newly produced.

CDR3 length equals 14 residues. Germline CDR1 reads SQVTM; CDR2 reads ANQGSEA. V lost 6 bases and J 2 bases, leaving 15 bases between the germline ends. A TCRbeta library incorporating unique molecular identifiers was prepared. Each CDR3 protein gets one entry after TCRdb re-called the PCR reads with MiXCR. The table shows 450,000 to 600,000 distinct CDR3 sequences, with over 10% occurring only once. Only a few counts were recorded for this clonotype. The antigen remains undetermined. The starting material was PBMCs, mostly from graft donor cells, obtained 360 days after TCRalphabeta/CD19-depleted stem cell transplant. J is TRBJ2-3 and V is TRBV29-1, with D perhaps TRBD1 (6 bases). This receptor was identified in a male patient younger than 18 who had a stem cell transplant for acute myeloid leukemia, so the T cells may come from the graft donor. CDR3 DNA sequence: TGCAGCGTCTCAGAGGACAGCCTCACAGATACGCAGTATTTT. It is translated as CSVSEDSLTDTQYF.